These 9 T cell receptor beta chains originate from one sample sequenced in a study of control samples from healthy donors and cancer patients. Sequenced by immunoSEQ multiplex PCR; TCRdb stores in-frame clones only, minus some. Of 170,000 or so clones in the sample, about 93% were seen once. The source material was blood. The receptors come from a man in his late teens or twenties in good health.

V gene TRBV28 combines with J gene TRBJ1-4; perhaps TRBD1 as D (5 bases). The CDR3 runs to 15 residues. V was shortened by 3 bases and J by 0 bases, with 8 bases between the two germline ends. Per the germline V gene, CDR1 is MDHEN and CDR2 is SYDVKM. The CDR3 here is CASSFRGATNEKLFF. DNA of the CDR3: TGTGCCAGCAGTTTCCGGGGGGCAACTAATGAAAAACTGTTTTTT.

V usage is TRBV24-1 and J usage is TRBJ2-1, with D maybe TRBD1 (5 bases). The CDR3 has 15 amino acids. The germline V and J ends were trimmed by 3 bases and 8 bases, with 16 bases remaining between them. CDR1 and CDR2 from the germline V gene are KGHDR and SFDVKD. In DNA, the CDR3 is TGTGCCACCAGTGATCCCAAAAGGGGTAGGGATGAGCAGTTCTTC. Its protein product is CATSDPKRGRDEQFF.

This clone has just one count. The rearrangement uses TRBV28 and TRBJ2-3; no definite D call. Germline V gene data show CDR1 as MDHEN and CDR2 as SYDVKM. Deletions cut 6 bases from V and 2 bases from J, with 12 bases between. This CDR3 contains 14 residues. This chain's CDR3 is CASSLGYNTDTQYF. For the CDR3, the DNA is TGTGCCAGCAGCCTAGGCTACAACACAGATACGCAGTATTTT.

The CDR3 coding sequence is TGTGCCAGCCTGGACAGGGGAGGCACCGGGGAGCTGTTTTTT. Translated: CASLDRGGTGELFF. The chain employs TRBV28 and TRBJ2-2; 9 bases map to TRBD1. With V trimmed by 8 bases and J by 4 bases, 5 bases remained unmatched. The germline gives CDR1 MDHEN, CDR2 SYDVKM. The CDR3 spans 14 residues.

The genes are TRBV30 and TRBJ1-2; D unclear. CDR3 length: 9 residues. CDR1 and CDR2 from the germline V gene are GTSNPN and SVGIG (reference sequence). The V gene lost 5 bases and the J gene lost 4 bases, with 2 bases spanning the gap. The CDR3, as DNA: TGTGCCTGGGGCTATGGCTACACCTTC. It specifies CAWGYGYTF.

Points on this clone: Distinct nucleotide sequences in the sample also encode this CDR3. The CDR3 here is CASSPSLSGTEAFF. As DNA, the CDR3 is TGTGCCAGTAGTCCTTCACTTTCGGGGACTGAAGCTTTCTTT. The J gene is TRBJ1-1, the V gene TRBV19; D not resolved. Per germline, CDR1 LNHDA and CDR2 SQIVND (reference sequence). Trimming left V 5 bases short and J 5 bases short, with 15 bases between. The CDR3 is 14 residues long.

The V gene is TRBV10-3, the J gene TRBJ1-2; D might be TRBD1 (5 bases). CDR1 is ENHRY and CDR2 is SYGVKD in the germline V gene. The CDR3 has 12 amino acids. The V end lost 0 bases, the J end lost 11 bases, and 10 bases lay between the germline ends. CDR3 amino acids: CAISESLGGYTF. Written as DNA, the CDR3 is TGTGCCATCAGTGAGTCGCTGGGGGGGTACACCTTC.

The chain couples TRBV10-2 to TRBJ1-5, with D unclear. V was clipped by 0 bases and J by 2 bases, with 11 bases between them. The CDR3 totals 16 residues. The germline V gene encodes CDR1 WSHSY and CDR2 SAAADI. The chain's CDR3 is CASSESILRGNQPQHF. Written as DNA, the CDR3 is TGCGCCAGCAGTGAGTCCATTTTGAGGGGCAATCAGCCCCAGCATTTT.

This chain joins TRBV7-9 and TRBJ2-7; TRBD1 aligns across 8 bases. The ends lost 8 bases at V and 2 bases at J; junction bases unmatched: 8. CDR1 is SEHNR, CDR2 FQNEAQ, per germline (reference sequence). CDR3 size: 14 residues. The CDR3 DNA sequence: TGTGCCAGCGACCCGGACAGGGCCCCCTACGAGCAGTACTTC. It codes for CASDPDRAPYEQYF.